This T cell receptor beta chain was sequenced for a study of T cell clones after liver transplantation. This CDR3 spans 13 amino acids. Germline loops: CDR1 SGHRS, CDR2 YFSETQ. V gave up 2 bases and J gave up 0 bases, with 5 bases separating them. This clone was counted once. Its antigen is as yet unknown. This could be a read error, since a much larger clone is one nucleotide away. Sequencing of dividing CFSE-low cells from the MLR defined alloreactive TCRbeta sequences. Libraries were prepared by immunoSEQ multiplex PCR; TCRdb keeps only in-frame clonotypes and omits some of them. This table holds 4,000 to 6,000 clones, approximately 39% found once.

This sequence was found in a human patient who received a liver transplant. Some of these T cells may belong to the graft donor. The sequenced sample consisted of CD4+ T cells from cultured PBMCs. This chain links TRBV5-1 with TRBJ1-1; D is uncertain. CDR3 sequence: CASSLFMNTEAFF. The CDR3 DNA is TGCGCCAGCAGCTTATTCATGAACACTGAAGCTTTCTTT.